This T cell receptor (beta chain) was found in a study of beta chain features in type 1 diabetes. Study findings and constraints: Shorter TCRB CDR3s, moderately but significantly so, marked every one of the four CD4+ subsets in Type 1 diabetes patients. No resolution was reached here on whether HLA type influences TCRB rearrangement.

This CDR3 contains 13 residues. The germline gives CDR1 SGHRS, CDR2 YFSETQ. Trimming cost V 1 base and J 2 bases, with 7 bases left between them. Of the isolated RNA, all was reverse transcribed, and so the sequenced material was expressed TCRB transcripts. Method: immunoSEQ multiplex PCR; TCRdb's copy keeps in-frame clones and lacks some. The sample holds 120,000 to 150,000 clones; 40% to 55% are singletons and the top ten take approximately 0.4%. This clone came up a few times. The antigen is unknown. Other DNA sequences in this specimen translate into the identical CDR3. This chain uses TRBV5-1 with TRBJ2-7, with D possibly being TRBD1 (6 bases). Sequenced input: Tregs from blood. The sequence was collected from a man aged 18-30 years in good health. The CDR3 loop is CASSLQGPYEQYF. CDR3 DNA sequence: TGCGCCAGCAGCTTGCAGGGGCCCTACGAGCAGTACTTC.